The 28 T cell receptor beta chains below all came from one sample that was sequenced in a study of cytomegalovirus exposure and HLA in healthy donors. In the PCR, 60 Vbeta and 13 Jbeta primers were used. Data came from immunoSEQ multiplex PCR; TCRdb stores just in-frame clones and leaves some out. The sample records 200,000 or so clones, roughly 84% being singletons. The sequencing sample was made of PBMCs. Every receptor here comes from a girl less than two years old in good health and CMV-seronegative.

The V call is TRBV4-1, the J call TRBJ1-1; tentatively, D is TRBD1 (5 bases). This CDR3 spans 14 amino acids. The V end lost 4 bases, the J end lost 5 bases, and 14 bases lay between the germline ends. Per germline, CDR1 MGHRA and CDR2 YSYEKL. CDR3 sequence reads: CASSPGRGATEAFF. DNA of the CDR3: TGCGCCAGCAGCCCCGGGAGAGGGGCAACTGAAGCTTTCTTT.

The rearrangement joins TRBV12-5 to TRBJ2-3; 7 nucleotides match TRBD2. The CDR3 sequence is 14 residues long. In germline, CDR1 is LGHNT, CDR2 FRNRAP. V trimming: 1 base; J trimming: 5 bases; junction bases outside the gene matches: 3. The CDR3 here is CASGLDGRGDTQYF. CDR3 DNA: TGTGCTAGTGGTTTGGATGGGAGGGGAGATACGCAGTATTTT. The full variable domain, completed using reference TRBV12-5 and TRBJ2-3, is DARVTQTPRHKVTEMGQEVTMRCQPILGHNTVFWYRQTMMQGLELLAYFRNRAPLDDSGMPKDRFSAEMPDATLATLKIQPSEPRDSAVYFCASGLDGRGDTQYFGPGTRLTVL.

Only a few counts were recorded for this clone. CDR3 nucleotide sequence: TGCGCCAGCAGCCAAAAGGACTGGCCCACGGAGGGGCAGTACTTC. Translating it yields CASSQKDWPTEGQYF. The chain employs TRBV4-1 and TRBJ2-7, with D possibly being TRBD2 (6 bases). The ends were cut back, 2 bases at V and 9 bases at J, with 20 bases in the middle. This CDR3 region has 15 residues. Germline V gene lookup returns CDR1 MGHRA and CDR2 YSYEKL.

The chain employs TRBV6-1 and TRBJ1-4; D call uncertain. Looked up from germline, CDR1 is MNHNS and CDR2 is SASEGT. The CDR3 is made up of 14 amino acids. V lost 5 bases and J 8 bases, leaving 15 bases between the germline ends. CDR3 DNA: TGTGCCAGCAGTTTGAACAGATTGTACGAAAAACTGTTTTTT. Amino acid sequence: CASSLNRLYEKLFF.

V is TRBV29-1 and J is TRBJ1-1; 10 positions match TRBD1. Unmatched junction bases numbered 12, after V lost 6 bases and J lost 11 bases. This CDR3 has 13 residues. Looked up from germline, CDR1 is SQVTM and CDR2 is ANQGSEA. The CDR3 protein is CSVGGQGIQGAFF. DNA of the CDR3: TGCAGCGTCGGGGGACAGGGGATCCAAGGGGCTTTCTTT.

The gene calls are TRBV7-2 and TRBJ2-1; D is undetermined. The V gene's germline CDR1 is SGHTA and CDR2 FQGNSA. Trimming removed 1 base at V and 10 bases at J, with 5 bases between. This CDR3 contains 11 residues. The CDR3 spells CASSLGREQFF. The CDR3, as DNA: TGTGCCAGCAGCTTAGGGCGGGAGCAGTTCTTC.

The DNA of the CDR3 is TGCAGCGTCCGGGATGTGAAGGGGAGGAGCTACACCTTC. Its translation is CSVRDVKGRSYTF. This chain links TRBV29-1 with TRBJ1-2; TRBD1 might be the D (5 bases). Germline assignment: CDR1 SQVTM and CDR2 ANQGSEA. The CDR3 length is 13 residues. V was clipped by 6 bases and J by 9 bases, with 20 bases between them.

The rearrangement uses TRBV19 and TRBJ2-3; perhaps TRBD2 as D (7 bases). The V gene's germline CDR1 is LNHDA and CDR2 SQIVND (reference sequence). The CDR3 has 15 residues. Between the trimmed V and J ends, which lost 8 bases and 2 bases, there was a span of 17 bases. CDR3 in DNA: TGTGCCAGTGGCACAGGGCGGGGGTACACAGATACGCAGTATTTT. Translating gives CASGTGRGYTDTQYF.

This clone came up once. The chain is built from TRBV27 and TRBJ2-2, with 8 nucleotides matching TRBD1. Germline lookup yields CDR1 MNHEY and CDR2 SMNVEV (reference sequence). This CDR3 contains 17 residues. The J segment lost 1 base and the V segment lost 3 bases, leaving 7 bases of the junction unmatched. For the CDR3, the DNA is TGTGCCAGCAGTTTCTCGAGGACAGGGCGGAACACCGGGGAGCTGTTTTTT. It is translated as CASSFSRTGRNTGELFF.

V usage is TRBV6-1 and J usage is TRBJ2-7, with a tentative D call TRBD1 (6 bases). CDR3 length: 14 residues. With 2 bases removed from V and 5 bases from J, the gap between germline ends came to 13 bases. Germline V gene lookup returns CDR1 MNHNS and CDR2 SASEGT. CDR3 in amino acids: CASSERWGQDEQYF. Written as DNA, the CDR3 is TGTGCCAGCAGTGAAAGGTGGGGGCAGGACGAGCAGTACTTC.

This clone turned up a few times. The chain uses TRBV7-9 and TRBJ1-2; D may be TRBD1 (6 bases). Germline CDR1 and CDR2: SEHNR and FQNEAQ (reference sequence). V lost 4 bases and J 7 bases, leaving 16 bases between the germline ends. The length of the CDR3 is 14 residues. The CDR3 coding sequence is TGTGCCAGCAGCTCAACAGGGCCTCGGTTTGGCTACACCTTC. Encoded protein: CASSSTGPRFGYTF.

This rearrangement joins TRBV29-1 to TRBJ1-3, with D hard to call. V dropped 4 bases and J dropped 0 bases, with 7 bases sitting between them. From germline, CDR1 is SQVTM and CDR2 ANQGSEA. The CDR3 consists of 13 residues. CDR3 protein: CSVGGLSGNTIYF. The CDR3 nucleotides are TGCAGCGTTGGAGGTCTCTCTGGAAACACCATATATTTT.

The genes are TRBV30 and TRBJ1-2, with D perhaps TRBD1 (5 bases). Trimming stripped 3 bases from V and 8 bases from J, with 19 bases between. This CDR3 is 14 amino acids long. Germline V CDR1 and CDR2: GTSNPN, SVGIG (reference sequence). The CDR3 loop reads CAWRMGPTDFGYTF. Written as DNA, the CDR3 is TGTGCCTGGAGGATGGGGCCCACCGATTTCGGCTACACCTTC.

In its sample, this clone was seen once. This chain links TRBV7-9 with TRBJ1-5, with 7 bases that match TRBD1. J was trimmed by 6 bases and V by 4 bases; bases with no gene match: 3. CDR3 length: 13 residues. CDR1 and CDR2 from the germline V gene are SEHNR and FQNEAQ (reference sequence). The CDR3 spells CASSSDRAQPQHF. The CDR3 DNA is TGTGCCAGCAGCTCTGACAGGGCTCAGCCCCAGCATTTT.

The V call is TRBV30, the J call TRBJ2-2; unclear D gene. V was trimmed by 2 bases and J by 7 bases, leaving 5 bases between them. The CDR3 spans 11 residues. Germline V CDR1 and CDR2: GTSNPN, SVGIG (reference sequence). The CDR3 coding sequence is TGTGCCTGGAGTTCCGGCGGGGAGCTGTTTTTT. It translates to CAWSSGGELFF. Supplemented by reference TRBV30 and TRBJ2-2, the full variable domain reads SQTIHQWPATLVQPVGSPLSLECTVEGTSNPNLYWYRQAAGRGLQLLFYSVGIGQISSEVPQNLSASRPQDRQFILSSKKLLLSDSGFYLCAWSSGGELFFGEGSRLTVL.

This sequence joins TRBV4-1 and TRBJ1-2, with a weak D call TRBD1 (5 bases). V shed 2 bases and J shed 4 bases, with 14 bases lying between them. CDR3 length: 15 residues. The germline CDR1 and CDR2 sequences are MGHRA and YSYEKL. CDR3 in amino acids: CASSQNLQGFYGYTF. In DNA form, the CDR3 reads TGCGCCAGCAGCCAAAACCTTCAGGGATTCTATGGCTACACCTTC.

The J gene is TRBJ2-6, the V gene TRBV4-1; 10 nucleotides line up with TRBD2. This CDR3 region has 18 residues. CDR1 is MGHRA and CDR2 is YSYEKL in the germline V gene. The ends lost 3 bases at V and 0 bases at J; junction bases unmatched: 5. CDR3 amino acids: CASSHGLAASSGANVLTF. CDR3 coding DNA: TGCGCCAGCAGCCACGGACTAGCGGCCAGCTCTGGGGCCAACGTCCTGACTTTC.

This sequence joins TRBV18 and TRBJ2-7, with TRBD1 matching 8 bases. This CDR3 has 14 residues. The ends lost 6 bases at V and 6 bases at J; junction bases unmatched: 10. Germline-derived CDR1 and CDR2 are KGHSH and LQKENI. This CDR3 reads CASSQFQGAGEQYF. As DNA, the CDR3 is TGTGCCAGCTCCCAGTTTCAGGGGGCAGGCGAGCAGTACTTC.

CDR3 DNA: TGTGCCAGCAGCTTAGAACAGGGGGCAACCTACGAGCAGTACTTC. Translation: CASSLEQGATYEQYF. The chain carries TRBV7-2 and TRBJ2-7, with 9 bases lining up with TRBD1. Germline V gene sequence: CDR1 SGHTA, CDR2 FQGNSA. This CDR3 comprises 15 residues. Germline trimming cut 1 base from V and 2 bases from J; bases unmatched to any gene: 3. The entire variable domain, with the rest obtained from reference TRBV7-2 and TRBJ2-7, is as follows: GAGVSQSPSNKVTEKGKDVELRCDPISGHTALYWYRQSLGQGLEFLIYFQGNSAPDKSGLPSDRFSAERTGGSVSTLTIQRTQQEDSAVYLCASSLEQGATYEQYFGPGTRLTVT.

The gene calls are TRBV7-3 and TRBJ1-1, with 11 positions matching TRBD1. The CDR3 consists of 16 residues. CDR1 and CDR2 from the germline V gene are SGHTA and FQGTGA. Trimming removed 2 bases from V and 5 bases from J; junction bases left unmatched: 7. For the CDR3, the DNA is TGTGCCAGCAGCTTAGAATGGGACAGGGGGGGGACTGAAGCTTTCTTT. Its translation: CASSLEWDRGGTEAFF.

As DNA, the CDR3 is TGTGCCTCTAGTCCGGGCGGCCAGGGGTACGAGCAGTACTTC. It translates to CASSPGGQGYEQYF. The gene calls are TRBV9 and TRBJ2-7; D may be TRBD1 (6 bases). V was pared by 10 bases and J by 4 bases, with 21 bases between. This CDR3 comprises 14 residues. Germline-derived CDR1 and CDR2 are SGDLS and YYNGEE.

Written as DNA, the CDR3 is TGTGCCAGCAGTAGACAGGTCTCTGGGGCCAACGTCCTGACTTTC. Encoded protein: CASSRQVSGANVLTF. V is TRBV6-5 and J is TRBJ2-6; D perhaps matches TRBD1 (6 bases). The CDR3 spans 15 residues. In germline, CDR1 is MNHEY, CDR2 SVGAGI. Trimming removed 5 bases at V and 0 bases at J, with 8 bases between.

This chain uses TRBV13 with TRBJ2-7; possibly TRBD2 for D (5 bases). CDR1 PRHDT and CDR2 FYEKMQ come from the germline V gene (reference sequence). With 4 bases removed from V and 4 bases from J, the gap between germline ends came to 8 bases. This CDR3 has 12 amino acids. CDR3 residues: CASSSPGYEQYF. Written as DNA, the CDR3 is TGTGCCAGCAGCTCCCCGGGGTACGAGCAGTACTTC.

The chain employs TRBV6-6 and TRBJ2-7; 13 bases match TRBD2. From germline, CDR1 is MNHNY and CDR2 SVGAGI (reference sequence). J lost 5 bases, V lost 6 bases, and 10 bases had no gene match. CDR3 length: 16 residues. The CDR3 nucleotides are TGTGCCAGCAGACCACGACTAGCGGGAGGTTCCCACGAGCAGTACTTC. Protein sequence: CASRPRLAGGSHEQYF.

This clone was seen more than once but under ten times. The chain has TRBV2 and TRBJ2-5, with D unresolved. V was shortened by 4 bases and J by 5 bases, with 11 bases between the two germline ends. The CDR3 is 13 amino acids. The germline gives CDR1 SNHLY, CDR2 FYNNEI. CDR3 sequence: CASSVEVMETQYF. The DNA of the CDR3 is TGTGCCAGCAGTGTCGAGGTAATGGAGACCCAGTACTTC.

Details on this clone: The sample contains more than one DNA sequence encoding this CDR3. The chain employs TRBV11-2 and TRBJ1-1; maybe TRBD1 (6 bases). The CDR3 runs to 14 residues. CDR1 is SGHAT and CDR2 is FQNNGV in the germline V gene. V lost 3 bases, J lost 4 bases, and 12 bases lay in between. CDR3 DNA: TGTGCCAGCAGCTTTTATCCGGACAGCACTGAAGCTTTCTTT. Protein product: CASSFYPDSTEAFF.

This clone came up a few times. The CDR3 nucleotides are TGTGCCAGCAGCTTAGCAGGGACAGGGGGCGACTACACCTTC. This gives the protein CASSLAGTGGDYTF. The rearrangement uses TRBV7-9 and TRBJ1-2, with 12 bases matching TRBD1. The CDR3 runs to 14 residues. CDR1 and CDR2 (germline): SEHNR, FQNEAQ (reference sequence). Trimming at V came to 0 bases and at J to 10 bases, leaving 3 bases not matched to a gene.

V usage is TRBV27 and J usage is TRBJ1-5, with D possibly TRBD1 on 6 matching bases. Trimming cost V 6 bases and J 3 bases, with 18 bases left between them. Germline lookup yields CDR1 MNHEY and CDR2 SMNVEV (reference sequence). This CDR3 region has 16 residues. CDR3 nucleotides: TGTGCCAGCAGCTTTCGGCGGGGGGCGGACAATCAGCCCCAGCATTTT. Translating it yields CASSFRRGADNQPQHF.